This entry describes one T cell receptor beta chain. The authors' processing: Estimates of nucleated cell counts were drawn from the amplification of reference gene primers. This table comes from immunoSEQ multiplex PCR, and its TCRdb copy is limited to in-frame clones, with some not included. That table gives V, J and clone size, and the DNA gave D and trimming. The profile shows under 200,000 clones, around 90% of them singletons. These data originate in a study of blood T cell repertoires in COVID-19. Study background: The samples span acute and convalescent COVID-19 from the United States, Italy and Spain. T cells, B-cell-depleted T cells, or PBMCs supplied cDNA or gDNA.

This CDR3 spans 15 amino acids. V lost 1 base and J 0 bases, leaving 10 bases between the germline ends. CDR1 is LGHNA, CDR2 YSLEER, per germline. Material for sequencing was peripheral blood. The gene calls are TRBV4-3 and TRBJ2-7; weak D call: TRBD1 (6 bases). The origin of this receptor is a man between 35 and 55 years old with active or convalescent COVID-19. The CDR3: CASSQVGTTSYEQYF. The DNA of the CDR3 is TGCGCCAGCAGCCAAGTTGGGACAACCTCCTACGAGCAGTACTTC.